A single sample is the source of the 13 T cell receptor beta chains below, sequenced in a study of blood T cell repertoires in COVID-19. Profiled with immunoSEQ multiplex PCR; TCRdb holds only in-frame clones, not every one. The table has 360,000 or so clones, around 90% seen once; the top ten hold around 7%. The sequencing sample was made of peripheral blood. The receptors shown here come from a young man with active or convalescent COVID-19.

This chain links TRBV11-2 with TRBJ1-2, with 9 bases aligning to TRBD1. The CDR3 length is 14 residues. CDR1 SGHAT and CDR2 FQNNGV come from the germline V gene. V shed 5 bases, J shed 3 bases, and the junction held 4 bases outside the gene matches. The CDR3 sequence: CASSRTGADYGYTF. The CDR3 DNA reads as TGTGCCAGCAGCCGGACAGGGGCTGACTATGGCTACACCTTC.

The chain carries TRBV14 and TRBJ1-2; 7 bases line up with TRBD1. This CDR3 has 15 residues. Germline assignment: CDR1 SGHDN and CDR2 FVKESK. With V trimmed by 4 bases and J by 7 bases, 12 bases remained unmatched. Written as DNA, the CDR3 is TGTGCCAGCAGCCTGACAGGGCCCCACCTTTCTGGCTACACCTTC. It is translated as CASSLTGPHLSGYTF.

The rearrangement joins TRBV27 to TRBJ1-1, with D possibly matching TRBD1 (5 bases). Trimming took 8 bases from V and 4 from J, leaving 11 bases between them. The CDR3 consists of 12 residues. Germline V lookup: CDR1 MNHEY, CDR2 SMNVEV (reference sequence). CDR3 residues: CASSQGATEAFF. The DNA of the CDR3 is TGTGCCAGCTCCCAAGGGGCCACTGAAGCTTTCTTT.

The CDR3 sequence is CASSKSTVKTGTEAFF. DNA of the CDR3: TGTGCCAGCAGCAAATCTACCGTTAAAACGGGCACTGAAGCTTTCTTT. The chain couples TRBV11-1 to TRBJ1-1; unclear D gene. CDR3 length: 16 amino acids. V was pared by 5 bases and J by 4 bases, with 20 bases between. Germline lookup yields CDR1 SGHAT and CDR2 FQDESV (reference sequence).

The rearrangement uses TRBV19 and TRBJ1-5; 10 bases fit TRBD1. The CDR3 contains 18 residues. After removal of 4 bases from V and 2 bases from J, the junction contained 11 bases not matched to a gene. The germline V gene encodes CDR1 LNHDA and CDR2 SQIVND (reference sequence). CDR3: CASSKPSGTGVGNQPQHF. For the CDR3, the DNA is TGTGCCAGTAGTAAACCTTCCGGGACAGGGGTTGGCAATCAGCCCCAGCATTTT.

J is TRBJ2-7 and V is TRBV19; 7 bases are shared with TRBD2. The ends lost 4 bases at V and 0 bases at J; junction bases unmatched: 6. The CDR3 is 15 residues long. CDR1 and CDR2 from the germline V gene are LNHDA and SQIVND (reference sequence). In DNA, the CDR3 is TGTGCCAGTAGTAGCCAGGGCGGGAGCTCCTACGAGCAGTACTTC. It is translated as CASSSQGGSSYEQYF.

J is TRBJ2-2 and V is TRBV5-1, with 7 bases aligning to TRBD2. The CDR3 totals 14 residues. V gave up 0 bases and J gave up 6 bases; unmatched junction bases: 2. The germline V gene has CDR1 SGHRS and CDR2 YFSETQ. The CDR3 region has the DNA TGCGCCAGCAGCTTGGATGGGGGGGCCGGGGAGCTGTTTTTT. Translating it yields CASSLDGGAGELFF.

This rearrangement joins TRBV19 to TRBJ1-5; D might be TRBD1 (5 bases). The germline gives CDR1 LNHDA, CDR2 SQIVND (reference sequence). CDR3 length: 15 residues. The germline V and J ends were trimmed by 3 bases and 4 bases, with 13 bases remaining between them. The CDR3 loop is CASSMGPHPNQPQHF. The CDR3 coding sequence is TGTGCCAGTAGTATGGGGCCCCACCCTAATCAGCCCCAGCATTTT.

The chain has TRBV9 and TRBJ1-5, with D uncertain. This CDR3 has 16 residues. CDR1 is SGDLS and CDR2 is YYNGEE in the germline V gene. Trimming left V 3 bases short and J 4 bases short, with 17 bases between. CDR3 residues: CASSEPPGKDNQPQHF. In nucleotides, the CDR3 is TGTGCCAGCAGCGAGCCCCCGGGAAAAGATAATCAGCCCCAGCATTTT.

This clone was counted once. This rearrangement joins TRBV6-5 to TRBJ2-5; tentative D call: TRBD2 (6 bases). Trimming shortened V by 2 bases and J by 0 bases, and 7 bases separated the two germline ends. Germline values: CDR1 MNHEY, CDR2 SVGAGI. The CDR3 totals 14 residues. This CDR3 is CASSYAGNQETQYF. In DNA, the CDR3 is TGTGCCAGCAGTTACGCGGGAAACCAAGAGACCCAGTACTTC.

This clone was seen a single time. This chain uses TRBV19 with TRBJ1-5; D perhaps matches TRBD1 (6 bases). V shed 5 bases and J shed 5 bases, with 13 bases lying between them. From germline, CDR1 is LNHDA and CDR2 SQIVND (reference sequence). This CDR3 comprises 14 residues. CDR3 bases: TGTGCCAGTAGTGAAGTAGCAGGGGATCAGCCCCAGCATTTT. Its translation is CASSEVAGDQPQHF.

The chain joins TRBV6-5 to TRBJ1-4; no clear D. The CDR3 totals 14 residues. V was trimmed by 0 bases and J by 10 bases, leaving 12 bases between them. Germline V gene sequence: CDR1 MNHEY, CDR2 SVGAGI. Here the CDR3 reads CASSYSREIRKLFF. The DNA for the CDR3 is TGTGCCAGCAGTTACTCCCGGGAGATCCGAAAACTGTTTTTT.

CDR3 amino acids: CASSHGQDSYTQYF. The CDR3 DNA reads TGTGCCAGCAGCCACGGGCAGGACAGTTATACGCAGTATTTT. J is TRBJ2-3 and V is TRBV4-2; the D gene is possibly TRBD1 (6 bases). V lost 3 bases and J lost 7, with 14 bases in between. The germline gives CDR1 LGHNA, CDR2 YNFKEQ. The CDR3 covers 14 residues.